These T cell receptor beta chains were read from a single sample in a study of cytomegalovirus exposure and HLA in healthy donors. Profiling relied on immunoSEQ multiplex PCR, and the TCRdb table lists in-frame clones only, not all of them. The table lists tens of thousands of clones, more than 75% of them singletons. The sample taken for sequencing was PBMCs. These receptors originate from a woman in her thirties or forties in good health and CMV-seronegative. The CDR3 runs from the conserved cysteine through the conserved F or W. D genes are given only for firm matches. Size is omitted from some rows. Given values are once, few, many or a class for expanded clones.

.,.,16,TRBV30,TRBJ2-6,CALSQGSLSGANVLTF,TGTGCCCTCTCACAGGGCTCCCTCTCTGGGGCCAACGTCCTGACTTTC
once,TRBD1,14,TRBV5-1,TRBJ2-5,CASSFGQGAETQYF,TGCGCCAGCAGCTTCGGGCAGGGGGCCGAGACCCAGTACTTC
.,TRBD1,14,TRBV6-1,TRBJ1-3,CASRQLGQENTIYF,TGTGCCAGCAGGCAACTTGGACAGGAGAACACCATATATTTT
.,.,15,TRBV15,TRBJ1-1,CATSRDARVGTEAFF,TGTGCCACCAGCAGAGATGCCAGGGTTGGCACTGAAGCTTTCTTT
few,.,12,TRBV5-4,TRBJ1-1,CASSLDSYDAFF,TGTGCCAGCAGCTTGGACAGTTACGACGCTTTCTTT
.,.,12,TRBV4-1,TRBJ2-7,CASSQGGYEQYF,TGCGCCAGCAGCCAGGGGGGCTACGAGCAGTACTTC
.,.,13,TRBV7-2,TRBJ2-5,CASSFGFPETQYF,TGTGCCAGCAGCTTCGGTTTCCCAGAGACCCAGTACTTC
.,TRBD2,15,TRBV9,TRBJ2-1,CASTPTSGDYNEQFF,TGTGCCAGCACCCCCACTAGCGGGGATTACAATGAGCAGTTCTTC
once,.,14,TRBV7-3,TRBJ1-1,CASSLLGRDTEAFF,TGTGCCAGCAGCTTACTGGGCAGGGACACTGAAGCTTTCTTT
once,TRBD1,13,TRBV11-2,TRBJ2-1,CASSFDRVNEQFF,TGTGCCAGCAGCTTTGACAGGGTCAATGAGCAGTTCTTC
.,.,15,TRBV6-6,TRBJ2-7,CASSYLARSSYEQYF,TGTGCCAGCAGTTACTTAGCAAGGAGCTCCTACGAGCAGTACTTC
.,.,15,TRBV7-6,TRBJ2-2,CASSAGTPWTGELFF,TGTGCCAGCAGCGCCGGGACTCCTTGGACCGGGGAGCTGTTTTTT
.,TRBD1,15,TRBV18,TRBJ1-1,CASSPGQLKNTEAFF,TGTGCCAGCTCACCGGGACAGCTGAAGAACACTGAAGCTTTCTTT
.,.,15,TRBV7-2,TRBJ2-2,CASSLDELDTGELFF,TGTGCCAGCAGCTTAGACGAACTCGATACCGGGGAGCTGTTTTTT
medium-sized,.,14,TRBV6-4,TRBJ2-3,CASSGTASTDTQYF,TGTGCCAGCAGTGGGACAGCTAGCACAGATACGCAGTATTTT
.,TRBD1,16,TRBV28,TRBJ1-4,CASSSAWDRSSEKLFF,TGTGCCAGCAGTTCCGCGTGGGACAGGTCAAGTGAAAAACTGTTTTTT
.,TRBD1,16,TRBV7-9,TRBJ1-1,CASSSGTGVFDTEAFF,TGTGCCAGCAGCTCCGGGACAGGGGTTTTCGACACTGAAGCTTTCTTT
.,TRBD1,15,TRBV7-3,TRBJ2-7,CASSLTPGQGFEQYF,TGTGCCAGCAGCTTAACCCCGGGACAGGGATTCGAGCAGTACTTC
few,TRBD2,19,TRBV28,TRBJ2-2,CASSLTSWTSGVWSGELFF,TGTGCCAGCAGTTTAACCTCCTGGACTAGCGGGGTTTGGTCCGGGGAGCTGTTTTTT
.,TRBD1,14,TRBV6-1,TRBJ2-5,CASSRDRGWETQYF,TGTGCCAGCAGCCGGGACAGGGGCTGGGAGACCCAGTACTTC
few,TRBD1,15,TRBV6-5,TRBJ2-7,CASSYGGTGPYEQYF,TGTGCCAGCAGTTACGGGGGGACAGGACCCTACGAGCAGTACTTC
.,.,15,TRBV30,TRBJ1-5,CAWSAQGSYFQPQHF,TGTGCCTGGAGTGCACAGGGAAGTTACTTTCAGCCCCAGCATTTT
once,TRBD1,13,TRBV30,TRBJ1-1,CAFPTGTSTEAFF,TGTGCCTTCCCGACAGGGACGAGCACTGAAGCTTTCTTT
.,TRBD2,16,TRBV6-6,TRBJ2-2,CASSPSGGANTGELFF,TGTGCCAGCAGCCCTAGCGGGGGAGCGAACACCGGGGAGCTGTTTTTT
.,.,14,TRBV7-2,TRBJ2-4,CASSLAPHKNIQYF,TGTGCCAGCAGCTTAGCGCCACACAAAAACATTCAGTACTTC
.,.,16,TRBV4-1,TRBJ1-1,CASSQETRGAVTEAFF,TGCGCCAGCAGCCAAGAAACACGGGGGGCTGTCACTGAAGCTTTCTTT
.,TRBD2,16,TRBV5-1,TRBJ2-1,CASSLGGTSVNNEQFF,TGCGCCAGCAGCTTGGGTGGGACTAGCGTAAACAATGAGCAGTTCTTC
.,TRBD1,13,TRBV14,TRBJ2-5,CASSPKTGWEQYF,TGTGCCAGCAGCCCTAAGACAGGGTGGGAGCAGTACTTC
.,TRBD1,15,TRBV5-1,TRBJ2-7,CASSFTGATDYEQYF,TGCGCCAGCAGCTTTACAGGGGCGACTGACTACGAGCAGTACTTC
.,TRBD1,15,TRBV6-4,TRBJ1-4,CASSGDREYREKLFF,TGTGCCAGCAGTGGGGACAGGGAATACCGAGAAAAACTGTTTTTT
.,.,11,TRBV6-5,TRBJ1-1,CASSYFGEAFF,TGTGCCAGCAGTTACTTCGGTGAAGCTTTCTTT
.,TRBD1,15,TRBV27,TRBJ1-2,CASSPRARGIYGYTF,TGTGCCAGCAGTCCCCGTGCCAGGGGGATCTATGGCTACACCTTC
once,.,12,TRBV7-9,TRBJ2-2,CASSWPIGELFF,TGTGCCAGCAGCTGGCCCATTGGGGAGCTGTTTTTT
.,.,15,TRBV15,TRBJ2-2,CATSVMNGNTGELFF,TGTGCCACCTCGGTGATGAACGGGAACACCGGGGAGCTGTTTTTT
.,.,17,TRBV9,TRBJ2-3,CASSVEEVLGHTDTQYF,TGTGCCAGCAGCGTAGAGGAAGTTTTGGGACACACAGATACGCAGTATTTT